The rows below give T cell receptor beta chains drawn from one sample of a study of regulatory T cells. The table came from immunoSEQ multiplex PCR; TCRdb's copy has only in-frame clones and leaves some out. Among approximately 5,400 clones listed, about 80% were seen once. The specimen was CD8+ T cells sorted from blood. The receptors originated from a child under 18 with CD3G deficiency. CDR3s include the opening cysteine and the closing phenylalanine or tryptophan. The D gene is left open where the match is weak. Only some rows state a clone size, as once, few, many or a class for expanded clones.

v_call,clone_size,j_call,d_call,cdr3_aa,cdr3_nt
TRBV28,NA,TRBJ2-2,NA,CASSLGTNTGELFF,TGTGCCAGCAGTTTAGGGACAAACACCGGGGAGCTGTTTTTT
TRBV28,NA,TRBJ1-5,TRBD1,CASSPQGAEPQHF,TGTGCCAGCAGTCCTCAGGGGGCTGAACCCCAGCATTTT
TRBV6-1,NA,TRBJ2-7,NA,CASSDPRDNRYEQYF,TGTGCCAGCAGTGACCCCCGGGACAACCGCTACGAGCAGTACTTC
TRBV28,NA,TRBJ2-7,NA,CASSLIRGPYEQYF,TGTGCCAGCAGTTTGATCAGAGGGCCCTACGAGCAGTACTTC
TRBV10-3,NA,TRBJ2-1,NA,CAISEWQGTAEQFF,TGTGCCATCAGTGAGTGGCAGGGGACGGCTGAGCAGTTCTTC
TRBV6-1,few,TRBJ2-7,NA,CASSPGWEQYF,TGTGCCAGCAGTCCAGGTTGGGAGCAGTACTTC
TRBV6-5,NA,TRBJ2-3,NA,CADSGPDTQYF,TGTGCCGACTCCGGTCCAGATACGCAGTATTTT
TRBV28,NA,TRBJ2-7,NA,CASSSLPSVGEQYF,TGTGCCAGCAGTTCGCTTCCCTCAGTTGGCGAGCAGTACTTC
TRBV10-3,NA,TRBJ2-7,TRBD2,CAISESPSGIYEQYF,TGTGCCATCAGTGAGTCTCCTAGCGGGATCTACGAGCAGTACTTC
TRBV7-8,NA,TRBJ2-5,NA,CASSPYADPGETQYF,TGTGCCAGCAGCCCGTACGCGGACCCTGGGGAGACCCAGTACTTC
TRBV19,large,TRBJ1-2,NA,CASTPSPGGAWYGYTF,TGTGCCAGTACCCCATCTCCGGGGGGCGCCTGGTATGGCTACACCTTC
TRBV11-2,NA,TRBJ2-5,TRBD2,CASSRELAAQETQYF,TGTGCCAGCAGCCGAGAACTAGCGGCCCAAGAGACCCAGTACTTC
TRBV30,once,TRBJ2-1,TRBD2,CAWSGAGGPNEQFF,TGTGCCTGGAGTGGAGCGGGAGGGCCGAATGAGCAGTTCTTC
TRBV10-2,NA,TRBJ2-7,TRBD1,CASSLEQGKAYEQYF,TGCGCCAGCAGCCTAGAACAGGGGAAGGCCTACGAGCAGTACTTC
TRBV5-1,large,TRBJ2-5,NA,CASSRDGQETQYF,TGCGCCAGCAGCAGGGACGGCCAAGAGACCCAGTACTTC
TRBV7-8,NA,TRBJ2-1,TRBD1,CASSRKRTGGDNEQFF,TGTGCCAGCAGCCGTAAACGGACAGGGGGGGACAATGAGCAGTTCTTC
TRBV6-1,NA,TRBJ2-7,NA,CASRGASSYEQYF,TGTGCCAGCAGGGGGGCCTCATCCTACGAGCAGTACTTC
TRBV5-1,few,TRBJ2-6,NA,CASSLVSGANVLTF,TGCGCCAGCAGCTTGGTGTCCGGGGCCAACGTCCTGACTTTC
TRBV10-3,NA,TRBJ2-3,NA,CAISESRGQDTQYF,TGTGCCATCAGTGAAAGCAGGGGTCAAGATACGCAGTATTTT
TRBV6-9,once,TRBJ1-1,TRBD1,CASSQGAHTEAFF,TGTGCCAGCAGCCAGGGGGCCCACACTGAAGCTTTCTTT
TRBV7-9,NA,TRBJ2-7,TRBD1,CASSSGQGEQYF,TGTGCCAGCAGCTCCGGACAGGGAGAGCAGTACTTC
TRBV4-1,NA,TRBJ2-1,TRBD2,CASSPRALAGVGDEQFF,TGCGCCAGCAGCCCCCGCGCGCTAGCGGGAGTGGGGGATGAGCAGTTCTTC
TRBV28,NA,TRBJ1-3,NA,CASSFTGSGNTIYF,TGTGCCAGCAGTTTCACGGGTTCAGGAAACACCATATATTTT
TRBV6-4,once,TRBJ2-3,NA,CASTLGGEDGTDTQYF,TGTGCCAGCACCCTGGGAGGCGAGGATGGCACAGATACGCAGTATTTT
TRBV6-1,NA,TRBJ2-7,TRBD2,CASSPGTTYLYEQYF,TGTGCCAGCAGTCCCGGGACTACCTATCTCTACGAGCAGTACTTC
TRBV28,NA,TRBJ1-5,NA,CASSLYQGSQPQHF,TGTGCCAGCAGTTTATACCAGGGAAGTCAGCCCCAGCATTTT
TRBV7-9,NA,TRBJ1-2,NA,CASSLEGPNGYTF,TGTGCCAGCAGCTTAGAGGGACCCAATGGCTACACCTTC
TRBV5-1,NA,TRBJ2-7,NA,CASSLAPIYEQYF,TGCGCCAGCAGCTTGGCCCCAATCTACGAGCAGTACTTC
TRBV5-1,few,TRBJ2-1,NA,CASSLGYSQNNEQFF,TGCGCCAGCAGCTTGGGTTACAGCCAAAACAATGAGCAGTTCTTC
TRBV2,once,TRBJ2-7,NA,CASRLAYEQYF,TGTGCCAGCAGACTAGCTTACGAGCAGTACTTC
TRBV7-8,NA,TRBJ2-7,TRBD2,CASSPSPSGYYEQYF,TGTGCCAGCAGCCCAAGTCCTAGCGGGTATTACGAGCAGTACTTC
TRBV7-9,NA,TRBJ2-7,NA,CASSSGPLEQYF,TGTGCCAGCAGCTCGGGGCCCCTTGAGCAGTACTTC
TRBV28,NA,TRBJ2-1,NA,CASSPVHNEQFF,TGTGCCAGCAGCCCGGTCCACAATGAGCAGTTCTTC
TRBV6-1,NA,TRBJ1-2,TRBD1,CASSDTPTGAGGYGYTF,TGTGCCAGCAGTGATACCCCGACAGGGGCAGGAGGCTATGGCTACACCTTC
TRBV7-8,NA,TRBJ2-7,TRBD1,CASSLGTGPYEQYF,TGTGCCAGCAGCTTAGGGACAGGACCTTACGAGCAGTACTTC
TRBV21-1,NA,TRBJ1-3,NA,CASNEDLGQGGVRGSGNTIYF,TGTGCCAGCAATGAGGATTTAGGACAGGGAGGAGTTCGTGGATCTGGAAACACCATATATTTT
TRBV28,NA,TRBJ1-1,NA,CASSFRPRGAEAFF,TGTGCCAGCAGTTTTAGGCCCCGAGGGGCTGAAGCTTTCTTT
TRBV28,NA,TRBJ2-7,TRBD1,CASSPTGGGADEQYF,TGTGCCAGCAGTCCAACAGGGGGCGGGGCGGACGAGCAGTACTTC
TRBV7-9,once,TRBJ2-7,NA,CASSTGRTYEQYF,TGTGCCAGCAGCACCGGACGGACCTACGAGCAGTACTTC
TRBV28,NA,TRBJ2-1,NA,CASSSGTTDEQFF,TGTGCCAGCAGTTCCGGGACAACGGATGAGCAGTTCTTC
TRBV28,once,TRBJ2-1,NA,CASSLLGEGGSNEQFF,TGTGCCAGCAGTTTATTAGGGGAAGGGGGTTCAAATGAGCAGTTCTTC
TRBV4-1,few,TRBJ2-7,TRBD1,CASSQEDRGYEQYF,TGCGCCAGCAGCCAAGAGGACAGGGGCTACGAGCAGTACTTC
TRBV6-1,NA,TRBJ1-2,NA,CASSEAMKGKSYTF,TGTGCCAGCAGTGAAGCGATGAAGGGGAAAAGCTACACCTTC
TRBV11-2,NA,TRBJ2-7,NA,CASSLPKSEQYF,TGTGCCAGCAGCTTACCGAAATCCGAGCAGTACTTC
TRBV28,NA,TRBJ1-2,TRBD1,CASTSTGNYGYTF,TGTGCCAGCACCTCGACAGGGAACTATGGCTACACCTTC
TRBV27,NA,TRBJ2-1,NA,CASSLGSGGGEQFF,TGTGCCAGCAGTTTGGGTTCCGGAGGGGGGGAGCAGTTCTTC
TRBV28,few,TRBJ2-2,NA,CASSSGSSTGELFF,TGTGCCAGCAGTTCTGGGTCGTCAACCGGGGAGCTGTTTTTT
TRBV27,NA,TRBJ2-1,TRBD2,CASSPRGGDEQFF,TGTGCCAGCAGTCCTCGGGGGGGGGATGAGCAGTTCTTC
TRBV19,once,TRBJ1-1,TRBD1,CASSTGTANTEAFF,TGTGCCAGTAGTACCGGGACAGCGAACACTGAAGCTTTCTTT
TRBV6-1,few,TRBJ2-7,NA,CASREQGIHDEQYF,TGTGCCAGCAGAGAACAGGGAATACACGACGAGCAGTACTTC